This TCR beta chain was sequenced during a study of early T cells in non-severe SARS-CoV-2 infection. Study context: Unsorted whole-blood RNA was sequenced in bulk, leaving chains unpaired. Study-wide results and limits: Private and CD4 specificities were missed by VDJdb matching, skewed to anti-spike CD8.

Individual cDNA molecules were tagged with unique molecular identifiers, the study reported. TCRdb re-called the 5' RACE reads through MiXCR, storing one row per CDR3 protein. Of 55,000 or so distinct CDR3 sequences detected, approximately 12% appear once; the ten largest clones hold 1.3% to 1.5%. The CDR3 length is 17 residues. V dropped 6 bases and J dropped 8 bases, with 25 bases sitting between them. From germline, CDR1 is MNHNS and CDR2 SASEGT. The sample holds many counts of this clonotype. The antigen remains unidentified. The sample comprised whole blood. This clonotype was sampled from an adult who was a healthcare worker with PCR-confirmed SARS-CoV-2 infection or an uninfected control (not recorded which). The chain employs TRBV6-1 and TRBJ2-2; tentative D call: TRBD2 (6 bases). CDR3 sequence: CASSRTATTMGGGELFF. The CDR3 DNA follows: TGTGCCAGCAGCCGGACGGCTACTACGATGGGGGGAGGGGAGCTGTTTTTT.